These 5 T cell receptor beta chains came from one sample sequenced in a study of blood T cells in healthy people across ages. A second roughly 7 to 12 cycle PCR used barcoded and J-beta primers. MiXCR, applied by TCRdb to the 5' RACE reads, yields one record per CDR3 protein. The sample holds approximately 1.5 million distinct CDR3 sequences, roughly 32% seen once. Material: blood. Receptor source: a woman aged 25-40 years in good health.

V usage is TRBV9 and J usage is TRBJ2-1; 9 positions match TRBD2. The CDR3 is 18 amino acids. Germline assignment: CDR1 SGDLS and CDR2 YYNGEE. The V gene end was trimmed by 3 bases and the J gene end by 6 bases; junction bases not matched to a gene: 16. The CDR3 sequence: CASSGSSKAGGGPNEQFF. In nucleotides, the CDR3 is TGTGCCAGCAGCGGGTCATCGAAAGCGGGAGGAGGCCCCAATGAGCAGTTCTTC.

The rearrangement joins TRBV12-3 or TRBV12-4 to TRBJ2-3; D is unresolved. V dropped 8 bases and J dropped 4 bases, with 13 bases sitting between them. This CDR3 comprises 13 residues. The CDR3, as DNA: TGTGCCAGCCGATATCTAGTTTCAGATACGCAGTATTTT. Its protein is CASRYLVSDTQYF.

This clonotype occurred a few times. The CDR3 is CSAPLGYNTEAFF. In DNA, the CDR3 is TGCAGTGCTCCCCTGGGCTATAACACTGAAGCTTTCTTT. The chain joins TRBV20-1 to TRBJ1-1, with D hard to call. CDR1 DFQATT and CDR2 SNEGSKA come from the germline V gene (reference sequence). V was shortened by 5 bases and J by 2 bases, with 12 bases between the two germline ends. CDR3 length equals 13 residues.

This clonotype was picked up a small number of times. The rearrangement joins TRBV12-3 or TRBV12-4 to TRBJ1-5, with TRBD1 as a possible D gene (6 bases). CDR3 length: 14 residues. V was clipped by 3 bases and J by 5 bases, with 11 bases between them. CDR3 DNA: TGTGCCAGCAGTTTTGGGACATCGTATCAGCCCCAGCATTTT. Amino acids: CASSFGTSYQPQHF.

This chain uses TRBV7-2 with TRBJ2-1; tentative D call: TRBD1 (7 bases). Trimming took 5 bases from V and 6 from J, leaving 17 bases between them. CDR1 SGHTA and CDR2 FQGNSA come from the germline V gene. The CDR3 runs to 15 residues. The CDR3 reads CASSGRGKAGNEQFF. DNA for the CDR3: TGTGCCAGCAGCGGCAGGGGGAAAGCGGGCAATGAGCAGTTCTTC.